This T cell receptor beta chain was identified in a study of blood T cell repertoires in COVID-19. Original handling: Reference gene primer amplification in the assay estimated nucleated cell counts. Profiled with immunoSEQ multiplex PCR; TCRdb holds only in-frame clones, not every one. The DNA gave D and trimming, while V, J and clone size come from that table. The sample records around 210,000 clones, 70% to 85% being singletons. This CDR3 region has 15 residues. V gave up 0 bases and J gave up 6 bases, with 13 bases separating them. The germline V gene encodes CDR1 SGHDT and CDR2 YYEEEE. The sequenced material came from peripheral blood. The chain carries TRBV5-6 and TRBJ1-5; tentatively, D is TRBD1 (5 bases). This TCR came from a woman of 80 years or more with COVID-19, enrolled during active disease. The CDR3 protein is CASSLGQSASQPQHF. DNA for the CDR3: TGTGCCAGCAGCTTGGGACAGTCTGCCTCTCAGCCCCAGCATTTT.